The 15 T cell receptor beta chains listed next were all sequenced from one sample in a study of T cell repertoires in cytomegalovirus infection. TCRdb passed the reads through MiXCR, listing each CDR3 protein once. The sample has 490,000 or so distinct CDR3 sequences; around 10% are singletons. Sample: PBMCs. The source is a human donor in good health (CMV status not recorded). Some clones in this sample may be carry-over from other donors' samples.

The table lists this clonotype with many counts. The rearrangement joins TRBV6-1 to TRBJ2-7, with TRBD2 identical over 10 bases. The V segment lost 6 bases and the J segment 5 bases; nucleotides outside the gene matches: 7. CDR3 length equals 14 residues. Per germline, CDR1 MNHNS and CDR2 SASEGT. DNA of the CDR3: TGTGCCAGCAGCGTTAGCGGGAGGAACAACGAGCAGTACTTC. Amino acids: CASSVSGRNNEQYF.

The chain joins TRBV2 to TRBJ2-2, with D tentatively TRBD1 or TRBD2 (6 bases each). The CDR3 loop spans 14 amino acids. Germline V CDR1 and CDR2: SNHLY, FYNNEI. Trimming took 3 bases from V and 3 from J, leaving 8 bases between them. The CDR3 is CASSDRGDTGELFF. The CDR3 nucleotides read TGTGCCAGCAGTGATAGGGGGGACACCGGGGAGCTGTTTTTT. Combining the CDR3 with reference TRBV2 and TRBJ2-2 gives the whole variable domain EPEVTQTPSHQVTQMGQEVILRCVPISNHLYFYWYRQILGQKVEFLVSFYNNEISEKSEIFDDQFSVERPDGSNFTLKIRSTKLEDSAMYFCASSDRGDTGELFFGEGSRLTVL.

This clonotype was detected ten times or more. The chain carries TRBV30 and TRBJ2-1; 13 bases match TRBD2. This CDR3 has 13 residues. Germline V gives CDR1 GTSNPN, CDR2 SVGIG (reference sequence). Trimming took 8 bases from V and 9 from J; bases not matched to a gene: 7. The CDR3 is CARGLAGEGEQFF. DNA for the CDR3: TGTGCCCGCGGACTAGCGGGAGAGGGTGAGCAGTTCTTC.

This clonotype showed up many times. This rearrangement joins TRBV6-1 to TRBJ2-5, with D tentatively TRBD2 (6 bases). Germline CDR1 and CDR2: MNHNS and SASEGT. V was pared by 1 base and J by 5 bases, with 14 bases between. The CDR3 is 15 residues long. CDR3 DNA sequence: TGTGCCAGCAGTGAAGAGGAGGGGTGGTATGAGACCCAGTACTTC. Amino acids: CASSEEEGWYETQYF.

This clonotype came up many times. The rearrangement uses TRBV7-8 and TRBJ2-2; 7 bases line up with TRBD1. The CDR3 covers 16 residues. Germline CDR1 SGHVS, CDR2 FQNEAQ. After removal of 7 bases from V and 5 bases from J, the junction contained 13 bases not matched to a gene. The CDR3 DNA is TGTGCCAGCACCGCCCAAGGGCAGGGGGTAACCGGGGAGCTGTTTTTT. As protein: CASTAQGQGVTGELFF.

This clonotype was recorded many times. The gene calls are TRBV27 and TRBJ1-2; D is unclear. The CDR3 runs to 12 residues. Germline V lookup: CDR1 MNHEY, CDR2 SMNVEV (reference sequence). The ends were cut back, 3 bases at V and 7 bases at J, with 9 bases in the middle. CDR3 sequence (DNA): TGTGCCAGCAGTTTGGCGGGGAGTGGCTACACCTTC. Protein: CASSLAGSGYTF.

This clonotype has just a few counts. V usage is TRBV5-1 and J usage is TRBJ2-1; 11 bases line up with TRBD2. Unmatched junction bases numbered 12, after V lost 1 base and J lost 9 bases. Per the germline V gene, CDR1 is SGHRS and CDR2 is YFSETQ. This CDR3 comprises 17 residues. Written as DNA, the CDR3 is TGCGCCAGCAGCTTGAACTCCCTAGCGGGAGGACGGAGTGAGCAGTTCTTC. It translates to CASSLNSLAGGRSEQFF.

This clonotype appeared a few times. This chain links TRBV29-1 with TRBJ2-3, with a weak D call TRBD2 (5 bases). CDR3 length: 12 residues. Germline V gene lookup returns CDR1 SQVTM and CDR2 ANQGSEA. V lost 8 bases and J 0 bases, leaving 9 bases between the germline ends. The CDR3 region is CSYGGSTDTQYF. CDR3 nucleotide sequence: TGCAGCTATGGCGGGAGCACAGATACGCAGTATTTT.

This clonotype has a count of ten or more. The chain joins TRBV13 to TRBJ2-7, with a tentative D call TRBD1 (6 bases). The germline CDR1 and CDR2 sequences are PRHDT and FYEKMQ (reference sequence). The V end was cut by 5 bases, the J end by 4 bases, with 9 bases between. This CDR3 region has 12 residues. Here the CDR3 reads CASSTDRYEQYF. In nucleotides, the CDR3 is TGTGCCAGCAGCACTGACAGGTACGAGCAGTACTTC.

This sequence joins TRBV30 and TRBJ1-2, with a weak D call TRBD1 (6 bases). Germline V gives CDR1 GTSNPN, CDR2 SVGIG (reference sequence). This CDR3 contains 12 residues. V lost 3 bases and J 6 bases, leaving 11 bases between the germline ends. DNA of the CDR3: TGTGCCTGGAGACAGGGCGGGCATGGCTACACCTTC. Translated, it gives CAWRQGGHGYTF.

This clonotype was picked up many times. The chain is built from TRBV11-3 and TRBJ2-2; TRBD1 might be the D (6 bases). Trimming removed 1 base at V and 3 bases at J, with 12 bases between. This CDR3 has 16 residues. Germline lookup yields CDR1 SGHNT and CDR2 YENEEA. CDR3 DNA: TGTGCCAGCAGCTTAGCCAGGGGCGCGTACACCGGGGAGCTGTTTTTT. Amino acid sequence: CASSLARGAYTGELFF.

This chain joins TRBV9 and TRBJ2-1; 9 bases fit TRBD2. The CDR3 length is 18 residues. Germline CDR1 reads SGDLS; CDR2 reads YYNGEE. Trimming took 0 bases from V and 6 from J; bases not matched to a gene: 13. The CDR3 sequence: CASSVEPAGSGRFNEQFF. The CDR3 DNA sequence: TGTGCCAGCAGCGTAGAACCCGCCGGGAGCGGGAGGTTCAATGAGCAGTTCTTC.

This clonotype was seen at least ten times. The gene calls are TRBV2 and TRBJ2-3; 13 nucleotides line up with TRBD2. V trimming: 6 bases; J trimming: 4 bases; junction bases outside the gene matches: 4. This CDR3 contains 15 residues. The germline gives CDR1 SNHLY, CDR2 FYNNEI. CDR3: CASRRLAGGPDTQYF. The CDR3 nucleotides are TGTGCCAGCAGGAGACTAGCGGGGGGACCAGATACGCAGTATTTT.

This sequence joins TRBV5-4 and TRBJ2-7; 13 positions agree with TRBD2. Trimming removed 4 bases from V and 0 bases from J; junction bases left unmatched: 13. CDR1 and CDR2 (germline): SGHNT, YYREEE (reference sequence). The CDR3 has 19 amino acids. The CDR3 sequence is CASSRGLAGTHRFSYEQYF. In nucleotides, the CDR3 is TGTGCCAGCAGCCGGGGACTAGCGGGGACGCACAGGTTCTCCTACGAGCAGTACTTC.

This clonotype was seen a single time. Just one base apart from a much larger clone, this may be a read error. The V gene is TRBV7-3, the J gene TRBJ2-3; perhaps TRBD1 as D (7 bases). The germline V gene has CDR1 SGHTA and CDR2 FQGTGA. CDR3 length: 15 amino acids. The CDR3 nucleotides read TGTGTCAGCAGCTCGACAGGGACTAGCACAGATACGCAGTATTTT. Protein sequence: CVSSSTGTSTDTQYF. Using reference TRBV7-3 and TRBJ2-3 for the parts outside the CDR3, the full variable domain is GAGVSQTPSNKVTEKGKYVELRCDPISGHTALYWYRQSLGQGPEFLIYFQGTGAADDSGLPNDRFFAVRPEGSVSTLKIQRTERGDSAVYLCVSSSTGTSTDTQYFGPGTRLTVL.